The rows below give T cell receptor beta chains drawn from one sample of a study of low-dose radiotherapy and immunotherapy resistance in tumors. TCRdb analysed the reads with MiXCR anew, one entry per CDR3 protein. Of about 58,000 distinct CDR3 sequences in the sample, under 30% were seen once. The sequences come from PBMCs, collected after low-dose radiotherapy plus immunotherapy. The receptors shown here come from a male donor with prostate cancer. Each CDR3 is given with its conserved first and last residue. A D gene is named only where the DNA matches it firmly. Expanded clones are given a class, and other clones once, few, many or no size at all.

>-|TRBJ2-3|TRBV28|TRBD2
TGTGCCAGCAGTCCTACCGGGAGGGCCGGCACAGATACGCAGTATTTT
CASSPTGRAGTDTQYF
>many|TRBJ2-7|TRBV2|-
TGTGCCAGCAGTGAAGCGCTCCAACTTAAGTACGAGCAGTACTTC
CASSEALQLKYEQYF
>many|TRBJ1-1|TRBV3-1|-
TGTGCCAGCACAGGTGGGGGGGTGAACACTGAAGCTTTCTTT
CASTGGGVNTEAFF
>many|TRBJ2-1|TRBV19|TRBD2
TGTGCCAGTAGTATCAGTTTTATAAGGACTAGCGGAGGTGAGCAGTTCTTC
CASSISFIRTSGGEQFF
>many|TRBJ2-1|TRBV29-1|TRBD2
TGCAGCGTTGCTGCGGGAGGGCGGAATGAGCAGTTCTTC
CSVAAGGRNEQFF
>many|TRBJ2-3|TRBV7-2|-
TGTGCCAGCAGGAGAGGGAGCACAGATACGCAGTATTTT
CASRRGSTDTQYF
>many|TRBJ2-2|TRBV20-1|-
TGCAGTGCTTCCATCCCAGACAAGAACACCGGGGAGCTGTTTTTT
CSASIPDKNTGELFF
>many|TRBJ1-2|TRBV28|-
TGTGCCAGCGGTAAGGCAGGAGCTAACTATGGCTACACCTTC
CASGKAGANYGYTF
>-|TRBJ1-1|TRBV12-3/TRBV12-4|-
TGTGCCAGCAGTCAAGCTAACACTGAAGCTTTCTTT
CASSQANTEAFF
>many|TRBJ2-1|TRBV6-5|TRBD2
TGTGCCAGCAGTCCTGGGCTAGCGGGGGTCAATGAGCAGTTCTTC
CASSPGLAGVNEQFF
>many|TRBJ2-3|TRBV6-2/TRBV6-3|TRBD2
TGTGCCAGCAGCTTGACTAGCTTCAGCACAGATACGCAGTATTTT
CASSLTSFSTDTQYF
>many|TRBJ2-1|TRBV19|TRBD2
TGTGCCAGTAGTATAGGCCTGAGCAGCTTAGCGGGGACCTCCTACAATGAGCAGTTCTTC
CASSIGLSSLAGTSYNEQFF
>many|TRBJ1-1|TRBV10-3|-
TGTGCCATCAGTGAGGCAAGTCGGCCATTTGAAGCTTTCTTT
CAISEASRPFEAFF
>few|TRBJ1-2|TRBV5-1|TRBD1
TGCGCCAGCAGCCCCGGACAGGGTAACTATGGCTACACCTTC
CASSPGQGNYGYTF
>few|TRBJ1-5|TRBV28|-
TGTGCCAGCAGTTCGGGCAGCAATCAGCCCCAGCATTTT
CASSSGSNQPQHF
>many|TRBJ2-1|TRBV19|TRBD2
TGTGCCAGTAGCTCTGGGGGGACTAGAGGCTATGAGCAGTTCTTC
CASSSGGTRGYEQFF
>many|TRBJ1-1|TRBV28|-
TGTGCCAGCATAGCCGGGCCCCAAGCGAATACTGAAGCTTTCTTT
CASIAGPQANTEAFF
>many|TRBJ2-7|TRBV7-6|TRBD1
TGTGCCAGCAGCCACCGGATGGACAGGGTTGCCCACGAGCAGTACTTC
CASSHRMDRVAHEQYF
>few|TRBJ1-2|TRBV4-2|-
TGTGCCAGCATTGGGCACGACAGATCCTATGGCTACACCTTC
CASIGHDRSYGYTF
>many|TRBJ2-2|TRBV27|-
TGTGCCAGCAGTGGGGCCCCGAACACCGGGGAGCTGTTTTTT
CASSGAPNTGELFF
>many|TRBJ2-1|TRBV6-6|TRBD2
TGTGCCAGCAGGATTACAGCGGGGGCAACCAATGAGCAGTTCTTC
CASRITAGATNEQFF
>many|TRBJ2-3|TRBV28|TRBD2
TGTGCCAGCAAACTAGCGGGACCCACAGATACGCAGTATTTT
CASKLAGPTDTQYF
>-|TRBJ1-4|TRBV22-1|-
TGTGCCAGCAGTTCCCTACAGACAGGGGCTAATGAAAAACTGTTTTTT
CASSSLQTGANEKLFF
>many|TRBJ1-4|TRBV15|TRBD1
TGTGCCACCAGCAGAGATCAGGGGGCCGGGGAAAAACTGTTTTTT
CATSRDQGAGEKLFF
>-|TRBJ2-1|TRBV9|TRBD2
TGTGCCAGCAGCGTAGGGTCGACTAGCGGGAGCGGTGAGCAGTTCTTC
CASSVGSTSGSGEQFF
>many|TRBJ2-2|TRBV19|-
TGTGCCACGCGAGGGACTGCGAACACCGGGGAGCTGTTTTTT
CATRGTANTGELFF
>many|TRBJ2-7|TRBV28|TRBD1
TGTGCCAGCAGGTCGGGACAGGGAAACGAGCAGTACTTC
CASRSGQGNEQYF
>medium-sized|TRBJ2-5|TRBV6-2/TRBV6-3|-
TGTGCCAGCAGCTCCCAAATAGGGCCGGACGAGACCCAGTACTTC
CASSSQIGPDETQYF
>many|TRBJ2-5|TRBV12-3/TRBV12-4|-
TGTGCCAGCAGTTCCGGGGAGACCCAGTACTTC
CASSSGETQYF
>many|TRBJ1-2|TRBV20-1|-
TGCAGTGCTAGCCACAGGGCAGGTCATGGCTACACCTTC
CSASHRAGHGYTF
>-|TRBJ2-7|TRBV3-1|TRBD2
TGTGCCAGCAGCTTGAGACTAGCGGGGGTCTACGAGCAGTACTTC
CASSLRLAGVYEQYF
>many|TRBJ2-2|TRBV10-3|-
TGTGCCACCGACCGGAGGGGGGCCGGGGAGCTGTTTTTT
CATDRRGAGELFF
>many|TRBJ2-1|TRBV5-1|TRBD2
TGCGCCAGCAGCTCTAGCGGAGGGCGGGACAATGAGCAGTTCTTC
CASSSSGGRDNEQFF
>-|TRBJ2-5|TRBV30|-
TGTGCCTGGAGTAAGTCCAGAAACCAAGAGACCCAGTACTTC
CAWSKSRNQETQYF
>many|TRBJ2-2|TRBV20-1|TRBD1
TGCAGTGCTACAAGACAGGGCGGGGAGCTGTTTTTT
CSATRQGGELFF
>many|TRBJ2-7|TRBV5-7|-
TGTGCCAGCAGCTTGGGCCCGGGGGGACAGATCCGTTACGAGCAGTACTTC
CASSLGPGGQIRYEQYF
>many|TRBJ2-7|TRBV19|TRBD1
TGTGCCAGTAGCGCCCGGGACAGCGGATTGACCTACGAGCAGTACTTC
CASSARDSGLTYEQYF
>many|TRBJ2-3|TRBV20-1|TRBD2
TGCAGTGCTACTGGACTAGCGGGAAAGCCAGATACGCAGTATTTT
CSATGLAGKPDTQYF
>many|TRBJ2-5|TRBV6-2/TRBV6-3|TRBD1
TGTGCCAGCAGTTACCTGACAGGGCTGCCTGGGGAGACCCAGTACTTC
CASSYLTGLPGETQYF
>many|TRBJ2-6|TRBV3-1|TRBD2
TGTGCCAGCAGCCAAGTTTGGGGGGGGGCTGGGGCCAACGTCCTGACTTTC
CASSQVWGGAGANVLTF
>many|TRBJ2-1|TRBV7-9|TRBD1
TGTGCCAGCAGCTTATTTCAGGGGGTGTTCAATGAGCAGTTCTTC
CASSLFQGVFNEQFF
>many|TRBJ1-1|TRBV5-1|TRBD1
TGCGCCAGCAGCTGGACAGGGTGGGGGGGGGGCACTGAAGCTTTCTTT
CASSWTGWGGGTEAFF
>few|TRBJ2-5|TRBV24-1|-
TGTGCCACTCGGGAAGGAGGTCAAGAGACCCAGTACTTC
CATREGGQETQYF
>medium-sized|TRBJ2-1|TRBV2|-
TGTGCCGACCGAGGAAGAAGCTCCTACAATGAGCAGTTCTTC
CADRGRSSYNEQFF
>-|TRBJ1-1|TRBV18|-
TGTGCCAGCTCACCACCGGGCAGGGTGGTCACTGAAGCTTTCTTT
CASSPPGRVVTEAFF
>many|TRBJ2-2|TRBV3-1|TRBD2
TGTGCCAGCAGCCGGGGGGGATCTAGAACCGGGGAGCTGTTTTTT
CASSRGGSRTGELFF